This T cell receptor beta chain derives from a study of blood T cell repertoires in COVID-19. Study-level information: Sites in the United States, Italy and Spain provided acute and convalescent COVID-19 samples. T cells, B-cell-depleted T cells, or PBMCs supplied cDNA or gDNA.

In the original processing: Estimation of nucleated cell counts was performed using reference gene primer amplification. The table came from immunoSEQ multiplex PCR; TCRdb's copy has only in-frame clones and leaves some out. V, J and clone size were drawn from that table, and D and trimming were deduced from the DNA. Of 200,000 to 250,000 clones listed, approximately 80% were seen once; the top ten hold just under 7.5%. Sequencing used peripheral blood. The origin of this receptor is a woman between 50 and 59 years old with acute or convalescent COVID-19.

In DNA form, the CDR3 reads TGTGCCAGTAGTATACAGGGGGGCACCTACGAGCAGTACTTC. This translates into CASSIQGGTYEQYF. This chain links TRBV19 with TRBJ2-7, with D possibly TRBD1 on 7 matching bases. Trimming removed 2 bases from V and 2 bases from J, with 10 bases in between. The CDR3 totals 14 residues. Germline V CDR1 and CDR2: LNHDA, SQIVND (reference sequence).